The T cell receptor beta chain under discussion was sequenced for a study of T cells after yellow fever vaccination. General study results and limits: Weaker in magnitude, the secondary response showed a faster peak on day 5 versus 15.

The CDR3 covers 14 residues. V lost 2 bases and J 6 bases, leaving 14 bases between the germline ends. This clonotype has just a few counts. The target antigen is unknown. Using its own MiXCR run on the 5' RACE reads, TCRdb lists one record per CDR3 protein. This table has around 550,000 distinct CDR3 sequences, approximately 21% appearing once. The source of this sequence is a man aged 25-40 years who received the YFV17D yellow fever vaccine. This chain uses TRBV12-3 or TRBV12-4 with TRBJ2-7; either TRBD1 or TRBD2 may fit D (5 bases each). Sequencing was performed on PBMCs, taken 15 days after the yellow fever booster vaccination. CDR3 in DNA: TGTGCCAGCAGTTTAACTTATGGGGACGGCGAGCAGTACTTC. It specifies CASSLTYGDGEQYF.